This TCR beta chain derives from a study of T cell responses to AZD1222 COVID-19 vaccine. Of note for this clone: The antigen is not known.

V dropped 3 bases and J dropped 1; count of bases not matched to a gene: 1. This CDR3 comprises 15 residues. Germline CDR1 SGDLS, CDR2 YYNGEE. Sequencing was performed with immunoSEQ multiplex PCR; in TCRdb, only in-frame clones are kept and a portion is missing. The sample includes about 150,000 clones, around 85% of them seen just once. Findings and caveats of the study: Among those given AZD1222, only five or six were seropositive at baseline. CD4 TCRs linked to vaccination spanned spike, dominating at 160-218 and 743-854.

V and J are TRBV9 and TRBJ2-5, with 12 positions matching TRBD2. The receptor comes from an adult who had recovered from COVID-19. The specimen was peripheral blood, collected after recovery from COVID-19. CDR3: CASSAGLAGQETQYF. DNA of the CDR3: TGTGCCAGCAGCGCGGGACTAGCGGGCCAAGAGACCCAGTACTTC.